This TCR beta chain was obtained from a study of CD8 T cells in ankylosing spondylitis. This clonotype has ten or more counts. Antigen unknown. Each CDR3 protein is one row after TCRdb ran MiXCR on the 5' RACE reads. Of about 220,000 distinct CDR3 sequences listed, over 9.5% were seen once; the top ten hold roughly 23%. V was shortened by 4 bases and J by 2 bases, with 14 bases between the two germline ends. Per the germline V gene, CDR1 is SGHRS and CDR2 is YFSETQ. The CDR3 sequence is 15 residues long. Study-wide results and limits: The study looked at matched synovial fluid samples from ankylosing spondylitis patients. Disease-linked clones were reported to be significantly enriched there.

Specimen: blood, either unsorted or a sorted T cell fraction (not recorded which). The sequence came from a male donor with ankylosing spondylitis or in good health (not recorded which). The J gene is TRBJ2-3, the V gene TRBV5-1; possible D gene TRBD2, 7 bases. Here the CDR3 DNA reads TGCGCCAGCAGCCTACAGGGAGGGTACACAGATACGCAGTATTTT. Protein sequence: CASSLQGGYTDTQYF.